Below, one T cell receptor beta chain is given with its context. What it binds is not known. A read error may produce the germline difference seen at one junction end. The data stem from a study of T cell responses to AZD1222 COVID-19 vaccine. Notes on the study in general: At 160-218 and 743-854, vaccine-associated CD4 TCRs were dominant, and they spanned spike.

TCRdb keeps only in-frame clones here, not all; method: immunoSEQ multiplex PCR. The sample lists 150,000 or so clones, 80% to 90% occurring once. The germline V gene encodes CDR1 SSHAT and CDR2 FNYEAQ (reference sequence). CDR3 size: 15 residues. V gene TRBV7-7 combines with J gene TRBJ2-1, with a possible D match to TRBD2 (6 bases). The TCR was taken from an adult in good health. The sample consisted of peripheral blood, taken on day 0 of AZD1222 vaccination. CDR3 region: CASSQVGGAGNEQFF. In DNA, the CDR3 is TGTGCTAGCAGCCAAGTAGGAGGGGCAGGCAATGAGCAGTTCTTC.